This entry lists 4 T cell receptor beta chains sequenced from one sample in a study of monozygotic twins with inflammatory bowel disease. TCRdb derives one entry per CDR3 protein from the 5' RACE reads, leaving out DNA. Recorded for this sample: some 150,000 distinct CDR3 sequences. The sequencing input was blood. Receptor source: a human donor with ulcerative colitis or Crohn's disease, or a healthy co-twin of an affected twin (not recorded which).

This rearrangement joins TRBV5-1 to TRBJ1-1. This CDR3 spans 11 amino acids. The germline V gene has CDR1 SGHRS and CDR2 YFSETQ. CDR3 sequence reads: CASSSIDEAFF.

This rearrangement joins TRBV27 to TRBJ2-7; TCRdb proposes TRBD2, but this gene call is untestable without DNA. The CDR3 runs 17 residues. Germline loops: CDR1 MNHEY, CDR2 SMNVEV (reference sequence). The CDR3 region is CASSIKGRVGGIYEQYF.

The chain joins TRBV5-1 to TRBJ2-3; TCRdb designates TRBD1, a call that cannot be tested without DNA. The CDR3 loop spans 14 amino acids. Germline assignment: CDR1 SGHRS and CDR2 YFSETQ. The CDR3 protein is CASSSGTVTDTQYF.

The chain carries TRBV11-2 and TRBJ1-1. Germline V gene data show CDR1 as SGHAT and CDR2 as FQNNGV. The CDR3 extends over 17 amino acids. The CDR3 reads CASSPHGPSELNTEAFF. The whole variable domain, filled in from reference TRBV11-2 and TRBJ1-1, reads EAGVAQSPRYKIIEKRQSVAFWCNPISGHATLYWYQQILGQGPKLLIQFQNNGVVDDSQLPKDRFSAERLKGVDSTLKIQPAKLEDSAVYLCASSPHGPSELNTEAFFGQGTRLTVV.